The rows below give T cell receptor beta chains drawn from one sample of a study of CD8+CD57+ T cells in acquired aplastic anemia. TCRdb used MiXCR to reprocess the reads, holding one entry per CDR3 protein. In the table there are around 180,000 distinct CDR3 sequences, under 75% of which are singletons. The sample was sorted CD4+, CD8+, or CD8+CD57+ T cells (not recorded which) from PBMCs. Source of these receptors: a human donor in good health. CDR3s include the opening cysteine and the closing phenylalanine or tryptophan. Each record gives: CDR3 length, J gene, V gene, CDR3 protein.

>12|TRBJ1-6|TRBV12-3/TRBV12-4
CASSLQNSPLHF
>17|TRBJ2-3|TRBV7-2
CASSLGVTSDSTDTQYF
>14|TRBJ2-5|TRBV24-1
CATSDSGLAETQYF
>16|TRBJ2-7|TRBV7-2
CASSLAGAGGSYEQYF
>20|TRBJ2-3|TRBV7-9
CASSLEAGTSGRIGTDTQYF
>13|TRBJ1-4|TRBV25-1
CASLDSYGKKLFF
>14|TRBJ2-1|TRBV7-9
CASSTEWTDNEQFF
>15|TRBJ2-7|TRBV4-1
CASSQEPGRSLEQYF
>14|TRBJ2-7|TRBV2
CASSVRQSSYEQYF
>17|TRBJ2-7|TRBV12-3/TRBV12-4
CASSLLPPAEGIYEQYF
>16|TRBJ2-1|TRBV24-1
CATSDAGTSGFNEQFF
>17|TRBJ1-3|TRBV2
CASSEYRDSYSGNTIYF
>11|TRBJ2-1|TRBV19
CASSIALEVFF
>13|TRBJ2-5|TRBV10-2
CASRGLGGETQYF
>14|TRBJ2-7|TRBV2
CASSERGNIHEQYF
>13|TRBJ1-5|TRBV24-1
CATSERAGQPQHF
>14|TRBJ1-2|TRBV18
CASSPAGGGYGYTF
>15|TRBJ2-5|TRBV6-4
CASSLPAPGLETQYF
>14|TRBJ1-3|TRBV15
CATSRQGSGNTIYF
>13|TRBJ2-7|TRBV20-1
CSARGQSSYEQYF
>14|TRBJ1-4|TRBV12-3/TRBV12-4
CASSPPDPYEKLFF
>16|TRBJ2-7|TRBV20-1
CSARDLDSKSSYEQYF
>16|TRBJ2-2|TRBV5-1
CASSSGGTGGTGELFF
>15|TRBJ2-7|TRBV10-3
CAISEGGTGLDEQYF
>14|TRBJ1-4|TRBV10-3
CAIRLDTTNEKLFF
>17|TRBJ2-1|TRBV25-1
CASSETGGAGLYNEQFF
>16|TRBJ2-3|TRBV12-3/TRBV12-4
CASSQGAHEPPYTQYF
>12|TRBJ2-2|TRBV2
CASIPNTGELFF
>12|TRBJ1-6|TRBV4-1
CASSRDRFVLHF
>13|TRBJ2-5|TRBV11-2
CASSLGGAETQYF
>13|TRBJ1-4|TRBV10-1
CASSEGPNEKLFF
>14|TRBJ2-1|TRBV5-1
CASSQVVGGDEQFF
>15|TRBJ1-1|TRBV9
CASSGGQGGYTEAFF
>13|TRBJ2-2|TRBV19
CASSMDRGGELFF
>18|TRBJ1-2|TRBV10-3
CAISEWAPNLTGRYGYTF
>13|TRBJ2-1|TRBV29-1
CSGLAGGRGEQFF
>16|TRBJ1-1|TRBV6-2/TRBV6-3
CASSYGIGNLNTEAFF
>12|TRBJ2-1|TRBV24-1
CATSLDAGEQFF
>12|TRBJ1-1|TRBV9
CASSVTGRDAFF
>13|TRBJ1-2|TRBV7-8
CASSVFSGFGSTF
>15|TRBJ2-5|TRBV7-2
CASSLGGTAQETQYF
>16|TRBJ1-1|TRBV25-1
CASSVLGTGGKTEAFF
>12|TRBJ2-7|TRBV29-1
CSVAGSYYEQYF
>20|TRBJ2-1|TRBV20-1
CSARTLTSGRVEYSYNEQFF
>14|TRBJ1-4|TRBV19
CASNHGGRDEKLFF
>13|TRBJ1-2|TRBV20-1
CSASGDRGQGYTF
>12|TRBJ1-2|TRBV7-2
CASSFDSGGYTF
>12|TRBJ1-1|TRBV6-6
CASRNRESEAFF
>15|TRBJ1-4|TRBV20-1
CSASPTDRGPEKLFF
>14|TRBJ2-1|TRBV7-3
CASSLDVSRTGEFF
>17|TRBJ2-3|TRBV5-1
CASSLATGSPSTDTQYF
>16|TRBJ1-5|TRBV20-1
CSARPFRGSTNQPQHF
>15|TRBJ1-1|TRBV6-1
CASSEAISGVTEAFF